The rows below give T cell receptor beta chains drawn from one sample of a study of graft-versus-host responses after intestinal transplantation. These TCRs' antigens remain unknown. Sequencing was performed with immunoSEQ multiplex PCR; in TCRdb, only in-frame clones are kept and a portion is missing. The table has some 110,000 clones, about 90% seen once; the top ten hold around 0.96%. The sequenced sample was unstimulated CD4+ T cells sorted from spleen or lymph node cells, obtained before intestinal transplant. The origin of the receptors is a human donor who received an intestinal transplant. Each CDR3 is given with its conserved first and last residue. D genes are given only for firm matches. Some rows mark clone size as missing; the rest say once, few, many or name a class of expanded clone.

TRBV6-5,TRBJ1-5,TRBD1,-,CASSSGGNNQPQHF,TGTGCCAGCAGTTCAGGGGGCAACAATCAGCCCCAGCATTTT
TRBV25-1,TRBJ2-7,-,-,CASSGGRTIYEQYF,TGTGCCAGCAGTGGAGGAAGGACGATTTACGAGCAGTACTTC
TRBV5-4,TRBJ2-3,-,-,CASSLDQRGSTDTQYF,TGTGCCAGCAGCTTGGATCAGAGAGGGAGCACAGATACGCAGTATTTT
TRBV29-1,TRBJ2-6,TRBD2,-,CSVPSGTTLSGANVLTF,TGCAGCGTCCCTAGCGGGACAACCTTATCTGGGGCCAACGTCCTGACTTTC
TRBV5-1,TRBJ2-1,TRBD2,-,CASSTSGVAPNEQFF,TGCGCCAGCAGCACTAGCGGGGTAGCCCCCAATGAGCAGTTCTTC
TRBV2,TRBJ1-1,-,-,CASSLDREAFF,TGTGCCAGCAGCCTAGACAGGGAAGCTTTCTTT
TRBV2,TRBJ2-1,-,-,CASGEVQVNEQFF,TGTGCCAGCGGGGAGGTTCAAGTCAATGAGCAGTTCTTC
TRBV7-3,TRBJ2-7,TRBD2,-,CADGGLAGVFSYEQYF,TGTGCAGATGGGGGACTAGCGGGCGTCTTTTCCTACGAGCAGTACTTC
TRBV11-3,TRBJ2-5,TRBD1,-,CASSSSHRGETQYF,TGTGCCAGCAGCTCAAGTCACAGGGGAGAGACCCAGTACTTC
TRBV30,TRBJ1-1,-,-,CAWSRDLGAEAFF,TGTGCCTGGAGCCGGGACCTAGGAGCTGAAGCTTTCTTT
TRBV5-1,TRBJ1-3,-,-,CASTSDSGNTIYF,TGCGCCAGCACGTCAGACTCTGGAAACACCATATATTTT
TRBV2,TRBJ2-5,-,once,CASLGLTPETQYF,TGTGCCAGTCTAGGGCTGACTCCAGAGACCCAGTACTTC
TRBV6-5,TRBJ2-3,TRBD1,-,CASSPWTGGTDTQYF,TGTGCCAGCAGTCCCTGGACAGGGGGCACAGATACGCAGTATTTT
TRBV6-1,TRBJ2-3,TRBD1,-,CASSEGQRGTDTQYF,TGTGCCAGCAGTGAGGGACAGAGGGGGACAGATACGCAGTATTTT
TRBV11-2,TRBJ2-7,TRBD2,-,CASSFLAGETYEQYF,TGTGCCAGCAGCTTCCTAGCGGGGGAGACCTACGAGCAGTACTTC
TRBV11-2,TRBJ2-1,TRBD2,-,CASSPRDLAGHNEQFF,TGTGCCAGCAGCCCTAGGGACCTAGCGGGTCACAATGAGCAGTTCTTC
TRBV28,TRBJ2-2,-,-,CASSSPTGNTGELFF,TGTGCCAGCAGTTCCCCCACAGGGAACACCGGGGAGCTGTTTTTT
TRBV19,TRBJ1-2,-,-,CASRQGGPANYGYTF,TGTGCCAGTAGGCAGGGAGGCCCAGCTAACTATGGCTACACCTTC
TRBV9,TRBJ2-1,-,-,CASSVSGYGNEQFF,TGTGCCAGCAGCGTTTCAGGGTACGGCAATGAGCAGTTCTTC
TRBV5-1,TRBJ2-5,-,-,CASSLGASLLETQYF,TGCGCCAGCAGCTTGGGGGCTAGCCTTTTAGAGACCCAGTACTTC
TRBV6-1,TRBJ2-1,-,few,CASSGYSGRYNEQFF,TGTGCCAGCAGTGGATATAGCGGACGCTACAATGAGCAGTTCTTC
TRBV29-1,TRBJ1-6,TRBD1,-,CSVMDRGNSPLHF,TGCAGCGTCATGGACAGGGGGAATTCACCCCTCCACTTT
TRBV10-1,TRBJ2-1,TRBD1,-,CASSERTGGKYNEQFF,TGCGCCAGCAGTGAGCGGACAGGGGGCAAGTACAATGAGCAGTTCTTC